This TCR beta chain was observed in a study of cytomegalovirus exposure and HLA in healthy donors. Study-level background: In terms of ancestry, the Caucasian-associated cluster contained 75% to 90% of the approximately 400 genotyped donors.

This clone was counted between two and nine times. Its specificity is not known. Study outcomes and limitations: About 150 TCR beta chains were listed as cytomegalovirus-associated. A later analysis showed that HLA-associated TCR beta chains had undergone more clonal expansion than equally common others.

The germline V gene has CDR1 LGHNA and CDR2 YSLEER. V shed 4 bases and J shed 0 bases, with 18 bases lying between them. The length of the CDR3 is 18 residues. PCR used 60 Vbeta primers and 13 Jbeta primers. The assay was immunoSEQ multiplex PCR, and TCRdb's table has in-frame clones only and misses some. The table includes some 170,000 clones, 87% detected once. V is TRBV4-3 and J is TRBJ1-4; no clear D. Sequenced sample: PBMCs. This TCR was recovered from a woman aged 25-40 years in good health and CMV-seronegative. CDR3 sequence reads: CASSLRVLPGATNEKLFF. The DNA of the CDR3 is TGCGCCAGCAGCCTTCGCGTACTCCCCGGGGCAACTAATGAAAAACTGTTTTTT.